These 8 T cell receptor beta chains share one sample of origin, sequenced in a study of OX40 agonist ivuxolimab in advanced cancers. The protocol was immunoSEQ multiplex PCR, while the TCRdb copy is restricted to in-frame clones and leaves out a portion. In the table there are about 68,000 clones, around 83% of which are singletons. The sequencing used CD4+ or CD8+ T cells sorted from blood, collected in a trial of the OX40 agonist ivuxolimab. The receptors come from an adult with an advanced solid tumor such as melanoma, head and neck, liver or kidney cancer.

The rearrangement uses TRBV5-4 and TRBJ2-2; TRBD1 agrees at 8 bases. The CDR3 consists of 13 residues. V was pared by 6 bases and J by 6 bases, with 4 bases of the junction left unmatched. Germline CDR1 is SGHNT and CDR2 is YYREEE (reference sequence). CDR3 sequence: CASMQGAAGELFF. In DNA, the CDR3 is TGTGCCAGCATGCAGGGGGCGGCCGGGGAGCTGTTTTTT.

This chain uses TRBV6-5 with TRBJ2-7; D is perhaps TRBD2 (5 bases). CDR3 length: 14 amino acids. Looked up from germline, CDR1 is MNHEY and CDR2 is SVGAGI. V lost 10 bases, J lost 1 base, and 17 bases lay in between. As DNA, the CDR3 is TGTGCCACCGAGAGTGGACGGGGATCCTACGAGCAGTACTTC. This gives the protein CATESGRGSYEQYF.

The V and J genes are TRBV11-2 and TRBJ1-3, with D tentatively TRBD1 (5 bases). Germline assignment: CDR1 SGHAT and CDR2 FQNNGV. The CDR3 runs to 16 residues. Deletions cut 5 bases from V and 0 bases from J, with 14 bases between. The CDR3 sequence is CASSLHPTVSGNTIYF. The CDR3 nucleotides read TGTGCCAGCAGCCTACACCCGACAGTCTCTGGAAACACCATATATTTT.

The V gene is TRBV5-1, the J gene TRBJ1-1; D not resolved. The CDR3 extends over 15 amino acids. The V end lost 4 bases, the J end lost 4 bases, and 17 bases lay between the germline ends. From germline, CDR1 is SGHRS and CDR2 YFSETQ. The CDR3 is CASSRGGGPFTEAFF. Written as DNA, the CDR3 is TGCGCCAGCAGCCGGGGAGGCGGGCCTTTCACTGAAGCTTTCTTT. Full variable domain (missing parts from reference TRBV5-1 and TRBJ1-1): KAGVTQTPRYLIKTRGQQVTLSCSPISGHRSVSWYQQTPGQGLQFLFEYFSETQRNKGNFPGRFSGRQFSNSRSEMNVSTLELGDSALYLCASSRGGGPFTEAFFGQGTRLTVV.

V gene TRBV7-8 combines with J gene TRBJ1-4; D may be TRBD1 (5 bases). Germline V gene lookup returns CDR1 SGHVS and CDR2 FQNEAQ. The V end was cut by 0 bases, the J end by 7 bases, with 15 bases between. This CDR3 is built from 16 residues. As DNA, the CDR3 is TGTGCCAGCAGCTTAGCTCGGGACGGCCGAGCTGAAAAACTGTTTTTT. Protein sequence: CASSLARDGRAEKLFF.

J is TRBJ2-7 and V is TRBV5-1; no reliable D call. With 0 bases removed from V and 3 bases from J, the gap between germline ends came to 10 bases. Germline values: CDR1 SGHRS, CDR2 YFSETQ. This CDR3 comprises 14 residues. CDR3 sequence (DNA): TGCGCCAGCAGCTTGGAGGGCTCCAACTACGAGCAGTACTTC. This translates into CASSLEGSNYEQYF.

This chain links TRBV7-2 with TRBJ2-5, with no clear D. V lost 5 bases and J lost 5, with 12 bases in between. The germline V gene encodes CDR1 SGHTA and CDR2 FQGNSA. The CDR3 is made up of 13 amino acids. Here the CDR3 DNA reads TGTGCCAGCAGCCCCAGGTGGAGTGAGACCCAGTACTTC. Amino acid sequence: CASSPRWSETQYF.

This clone was detected only once. This chain uses TRBV4-2 with TRBJ1-3, with D perhaps TRBD1 (6 bases). The CDR3 loop spans 14 amino acids. The germline gives CDR1 LGHNA, CDR2 YNFKEQ. Deletions cut 1 base from V and 4 bases from J, with 8 bases between. The CDR3 here is CASSQGTVGNTIYF. Here the CDR3 DNA reads TGTGCCAGCAGCCAAGGGACAGTCGGAAACACCATATATTTT.